Listed below are T cell receptor beta chains from one sample, sequenced in a study of blood T cell repertoires in COVID-19. The data were produced by immunoSEQ multiplex PCR, yet TCRdb's version contains in-frame clones alone and is incomplete. The repertoire has around 60,000 clones, about four fifths of them found once; the top ten carry approximately 20%. The source material was peripheral blood. These TCRs come from a man younger than 45 with COVID-19, enrolled during active disease. CDR3s include the opening cysteine and the closing phenylalanine or tryptophan. D genes are given only for firm matches. Only some rows state a clone size, as once, few, many or a class for expanded clones.

TGTGCCAGTTCGACCGGGACTAGCGATTACAATGAGCAGTTCTTC	CASSTGTSDYNEQFF	TRBJ2-1	TRBD2	TRBV6-5	few
TGTGCCAGCAGCCAAGAAATCGACACACACTCTAGCACAGATACGCAGTATTTT	CASSQEIDTHSSTDTQYF	TRBJ2-3	-	TRBV3-1/TRBV3-2	once
TGTGCCTGGACCCCTATTGCTAACTATGGCTACACCTTC	CAWTPIANYGYTF	TRBJ1-2	-	TRBV30	once
TGTGCCAGCAGGGAGACGAGAACTGAAGCTTTCTTT	CASRETRTEAFF	TRBJ1-1	-	TRBV2	few
TGTGCCAGCAGCCAAGATTTGCCAGGGGGCCGAAAGGCTTTCTTT	CASSQDLPGGRKAFF	TRBJ1-1	TRBD1	TRBV3-1/TRBV3-2	-
TGTGCCAGCAGCCCCGGGACAGGGGCGTATGGCTACACCTTC	CASSPGTGAYGYTF	TRBJ1-2	TRBD1	TRBV6-5	-
TGTGCCTGGAGTGTTAGGAGGACTAGCGGGAGTAGGGAGACCCAGTACTTC	CAWSVRRTSGSRETQYF	TRBJ2-5	TRBD2	TRBV30	once
TGTGCCAGTAGGGCCCGGGTCGGTCGAGAAGGTTCCACCGGGGAGCTGTTTTTT	CASRARVGREGSTGELFF	TRBJ2-2	-	TRBV19	-
TGTGCCAGCAGTTCAGCGGAAGTCCAAGAGACCCAGTACTTC	CASSSAEVQETQYF	TRBJ2-5	-	TRBV27	-
TGTGCCAGCAGCGCCTCGTTGGCAGGGGATCAGCCCCAGCATTTT	CASSASLAGDQPQHF	TRBJ1-5	-	TRBV9	-
TGTGCCAGCAGTCCCTCAGGATCAAAGGGACAATATTTT	CASSPSGSKGQYF	TRBJ1-3	-	TRBV27	-
TGTGCCAGCTCTAGGGGGGGGACTAATGAAAAACTGTTTTTT	CASSRGGTNEKLFF	TRBJ1-4	-	TRBV6-5	-
TGTGCCAGCAGTTTCGCCTACGAGCAGTACTTC	CASSFAYEQYF	TRBJ2-7	-	TRBV12-3/TRBV12-4	-
TGTGCCAGCAGCCCGACCTCCGGGGCTAGCGGGGGGTATGAGCAGTACTTC	CASSPTSGASGGYEQYF	TRBJ2-7	TRBD2	TRBV7-2	-
TGTGCCAGCACCTCTCCCGGGGGCGAGCAGTACTTC	CASTSPGGEQYF	TRBJ2-7	-	TRBV28	-
TGTGCCAGCAGTTTACTCGGGGTGAGTGAAGCTTTCTTT	CASSLLGVSEAFF	TRBJ1-1	-	TRBV27	once
TGTGCCTGGAGTGGGACAGGGATTTATGGCTACACCTTC	CAWSGTGIYGYTF	TRBJ1-2	TRBD1	TRBV30	once
TGTGCCAGCAGTTATGTGCAGGGGACAAATGGCTACACCTTC	CASSYVQGTNGYTF	TRBJ1-2	-	TRBV6-2/TRBV6-3	-
TGTGCCAGCAGCTCCCTCGGGACAGGCTCTTACGAGCAGTACTTC	CASSSLGTGSYEQYF	TRBJ2-7	TRBD1	TRBV5-4	-
TGTGCCAGCAGCCCCCAGAGCAGGGGGGAATCGGATACGCAGTATTTT	CASSPQSRGESDTQYF	TRBJ2-3	-	TRBV11-3	-
TGTGCCTGGAGTCAGGTACCTGCCTACAATGAGCAGTTCTTC	CAWSQVPAYNEQFF	TRBJ2-1	-	TRBV30	few
TGTGCCAGCTCAACCGAGGGGGCAAAAGATTATGGCTACACCTTC	CASSTEGAKDYGYTF	TRBJ1-2	TRBD1	TRBV18	once
TGTGCCAGCAGCGTACAGTGGGACTATGGCTACACCTTC	CASSVQWDYGYTF	TRBJ1-2	-	TRBV14	many
TGTGCCAACAGCTTGGGCGGGGGGATCTCCTACGAGCAGTACTTC	CANSLGGGISYEQYF	TRBJ2-7	TRBD2	TRBV5-6	-
TGTGCCAGCAGCTTAGGGGGCACCGACACTGAAGCTTTCTTT	CASSLGGTDTEAFF	TRBJ1-1	-	TRBV7-2	-
TGTGCCAGCAGCCCTACAGCTTTCTCTGGAAACACCATATATTTT	CASSPTAFSGNTIYF	TRBJ1-3	-	TRBV6-6	-